The sequence of this TCR beta chain was determined in a study of T cells in localized non-small cell lung cancer. Study findings and constraints: Heterogeneity remains possible because sequencing was limited to only one tumor region. A median of roughly 50 of the top 100 tumor clones appeared in adjacent lung, which was paired and uninvolved. Longer overall survival accompanied higher blood T cell density. Uninvolved adjacent lung had higher T cell clonality than tumor and all other tissues.

Assay used: immunoSEQ multiplex PCR; TCRdb lists only in-frame clones, some missing. This table holds under 15,000 clones, 28% found once. A word on this clone: Its antigen is unidentified.

The sequences come from lung tumor tissue, collected before any cancer treatment. The TCR originated in an older female donor with stage I lung adenocarcinoma.

The CDR3 DNA reads TGTGCCAGCAGCGGACTAAGGGGCTCCTCCTACAGCTCCTACGAGCAGTACTTC. Its translation: CASSGLRGSSYSSYEQYF. The chain recombines TRBV11-3 with TRBJ2-7, with D possibly matching TRBD2 (6 bases). With 5 bases removed from V and 0 bases from J, the gap between germline ends came to 23 bases. There are 18 residues in the CDR3. Germline V lookup: CDR1 SGHNT, CDR2 YENEEA.